The 14 T cell receptor beta chains below come from one sample, sequenced in a study of vaccination effects on CD4 cells after COVID-19. Expansion with viral peptide pools was applied to antigen-specific CD4+ T cells by the ViraFEST assay prior to sequencing. Following culture for about ten days, CD4+ T cells were isolated. No vaccinee had earlier SARS-CoV-2 infection, and nucleocapsid antibodies were negative. Which antigens these TCRs recognize remains unknown. Using immunoSEQ multiplex PCR, the repertoire was profiled, and TCRdb retains in-frame clones only, with some absent. The sample includes under 25,000 clones, roughly four fifths of them seen just once. Here the sequenced sample was CD4+ T cells from PBMCs cultured with HCoV-NL63 spike peptides, taken before COVID-19 vaccination. These receptor sequences come from a human donor who received a COVID-19 vaccine.

This chain links TRBV7-9 with TRBJ1-4; D may be TRBD1 (6 bases). V was clipped by 1 base and J by 7 bases, with 13 bases between them. The CDR3 is 15 amino acids. Germline lookup yields CDR1 SEHNR and CDR2 FQNEAQ (reference sequence). CDR3 in amino acids: CASSLVGGFGEKLFF. The DNA of the CDR3 is TGTGCCAGCAGCTTAGTAGGGGGGTTCGGTGAAAAACTGTTTTTT.

The gene calls are TRBV5-4 and TRBJ1-4; a possible D gene is TRBD1 (5 bases). This CDR3 has 16 amino acids. Per germline, CDR1 SGHNT and CDR2 YYREEE (reference sequence). Trimming pared 2 bases from V and 1 base from J, leaving 12 bases between. CDR3 amino acids: CASSFGAWGTNEKLFF. Here the CDR3 DNA reads TGTGCCAGCAGCTTTGGGGCCTGGGGAACTAATGAAAAACTGTTTTTT.

V usage is TRBV19 and J usage is TRBJ1-1, with D unclear. Germline-derived CDR1 and CDR2 are LNHDA and SQIVND (reference sequence). The CDR3 consists of 15 residues. Trimming removed 7 bases at V and 1 base at J, with 16 bases between. The CDR3 reads CASTALGRGNTEAFF. Here the CDR3 DNA reads TGTGCCAGTACCGCCCTCGGACGGGGGAACACTGAAGCTTTCTTT.

The J gene is TRBJ2-1, the V gene TRBV11-2; D perhaps matches TRBD2 (5 bases). Trimming left V 4 bases short and J 9 bases short, with 10 bases between. The CDR3 is made up of 12 amino acids. The germline V gene has CDR1 SGHAT and CDR2 FQNNGV. In DNA form, the CDR3 reads TGTGCCAGCAGCTCCGGGGTAGGTGAGCAGTTCTTC. Encoded protein: CASSSGVGEQFF.

The chain combines TRBV28 with TRBJ2-6; D possibly corresponds to TRBD1 (6 bases). The germline gives CDR1 MDHEN, CDR2 SYDVKM. The V end was cut by 1 base, the J end by 13 bases, with 14 bases between. This CDR3 has 14 amino acids. The CDR3 sequence is CASSLSPRGWVLTF. CDR3 in DNA: TGTGCCAGCAGTTTATCACCCAGGGGATGGGTCCTGACTTTC.

This clone turned up a few times. This rearrangement joins TRBV5-1 to TRBJ2-1; TRBD2 aligns across 8 bases. Germline V gives CDR1 SGHRS, CDR2 YFSETQ. The CDR3 contains 15 residues. The V gene end was trimmed by 4 bases and the J gene end by 4 bases; junction bases not matched to a gene: 7. This chain's CDR3 is CASSLGGAPYNEQFF. The CDR3 DNA reads TGCGCCAGCAGCCTCGGGGGGGCCCCTTACAATGAGCAGTTCTTC. The whole variable domain, filled in from reference TRBV5-1 and TRBJ2-1, reads KAGVTQTPRYLIKTRGQQVTLSCSPISGHRSVSWYQQTPGQGLQFLFEYFSETQRNKGNFPGRFSGRQFSNSRSEMNVSTLELGDSALYLCASSLGGAPYNEQFFGPGTRLTVL.

V usage is TRBV25-1 and J usage is TRBJ1-1; D not certain. The CDR3 is 13 residues long. The V end was cut by 3 bases, the J end by 4 bases, with 9 bases between. CDR1 and CDR2 from the germline V gene are MGHDK and SYGVNS. The CDR3: CASSDGWSTEAFF. Here the CDR3 DNA reads TGTGCCAGCAGTGACGGTTGGAGCACTGAAGCTTTCTTT. Based on the CDR3 plus reference TRBV25-1 and TRBJ1-1, the full variable domain is EADIYQTPRYLVIGTGKKITLECSQTMGHDKMYWYQQDPGMELHLIHYSYGVNSTEKGDLSSESTVSRIRTEHFPLTLESARPSHTSQYLCASSDGWSTEAFFGQGTRLTVV.

The J gene is TRBJ1-3, the V gene TRBV21-1. TRBV21-1 is a pseudogene. The CDR3 is 17 amino acids. CDR3 sequence reads: CASSKAHPGGERNTIYF. CDR3 sequence (DNA): TGTGCCAGCAGCAAAGCCCACCCCGGGGGGGAGAGAAACACCATATATTTT.

The chain couples TRBV3-1 (or the pseudogene TRBV3-2) to TRBJ2-2; D not certain. V was pared by 4 bases and J by 3 bases, with 15 bases between. This CDR3 has 16 amino acids. Germline V gene lookup returns CDR1 LGHDT and CDR2 YNNKEL (reference sequence). This CDR3 is CASSLARSPHTGELFF. The CDR3 DNA reads as TGTGCCAGCAGCCTCGCTAGGTCCCCTCACACCGGGGAGCTGTTTTTT.

The chain carries TRBV28 and TRBJ2-3; tentatively, D is TRBD1 (5 bases). Germline V gene sequence: CDR1 MDHEN, CDR2 SYDVKM. The CDR3 length is 16 residues. V was trimmed by 2 bases and J by 2 bases, leaving 14 bases between them. The CDR3 sequence is CASSLAQGRNTDTQYF. CDR3 nucleotide sequence: TGTGCCAGCAGTTTAGCCCAGGGCCGAAACACAGATACGCAGTATTTT.

A few counts support this clone. This chain connects TRBV9 to TRBJ2-3, with 9 bases identical to TRBD2. With 3 bases clipped from V and 6 bases from J, the junction kept 5 bases outside the gene matches. The CDR3 length is 14 residues. In germline, CDR1 is SGDLS, CDR2 YYNGEE. Here the CDR3 DNA reads TGTGCCAGCAGCGCCCGGACTAGCGTCGATACGCAGTATTTT. As protein: CASSARTSVDTQYF.

V usage is TRBV29-1 and J usage is TRBJ2-1; D gene uncertain. This CDR3 is 11 amino acids long. V lost 7 bases and J 3 bases, leaving 7 bases between the germline ends. From germline, CDR1 is SQVTM and CDR2 ANQGSEA. CDR3 coding DNA: TGCAGCGCAGGTCTCTACAATGAGCAGTTCTTC. Protein: CSAGLYNEQFF.

The chain couples TRBV6-5 to TRBJ2-1, with a tentative D call TRBD1 (5 bases). The CDR3 runs to 15 residues. CDR1 and CDR2 (germline): MNHEY, SVGAGI. Trimming pared 6 bases from V and 9 bases from J, leaving 21 bases between. CDR3 region: CASSPDIIPPSEQFF. The CDR3, as DNA: TGTGCCAGCAGCCCGGACATCATCCCCCCCTCTGAGCAGTTCTTC.

This clone was picked up a small number of times. V and J are TRBV10-3 and TRBJ2-1; 9 bases match TRBD2. The CDR3 is 13 amino acids. The V segment lost 5 bases and the J segment 10 bases; nucleotides outside the gene matches: 6. Germline CDR1 is ENHRY and CDR2 is SYGVKD. The CDR3 sequence: CAISPAGGREQFF. CDR3 bases: TGTGCCATCAGTCCAGCGGGAGGACGCGAGCAGTTCTTC.